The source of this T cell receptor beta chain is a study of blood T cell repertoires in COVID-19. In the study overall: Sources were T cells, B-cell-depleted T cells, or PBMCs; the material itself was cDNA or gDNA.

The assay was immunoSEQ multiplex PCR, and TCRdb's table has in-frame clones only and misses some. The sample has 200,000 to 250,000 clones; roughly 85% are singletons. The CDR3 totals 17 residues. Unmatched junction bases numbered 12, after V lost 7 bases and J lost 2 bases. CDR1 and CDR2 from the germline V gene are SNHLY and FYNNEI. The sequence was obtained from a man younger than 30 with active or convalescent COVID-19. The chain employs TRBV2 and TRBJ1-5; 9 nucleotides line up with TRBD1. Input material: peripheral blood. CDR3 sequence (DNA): TGTGCCAGCAAGCCGGGACAGGGTTCAAGTCGCAATCAGCCCCAGCATTTT. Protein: CASKPGQGSSRNQPQHF.